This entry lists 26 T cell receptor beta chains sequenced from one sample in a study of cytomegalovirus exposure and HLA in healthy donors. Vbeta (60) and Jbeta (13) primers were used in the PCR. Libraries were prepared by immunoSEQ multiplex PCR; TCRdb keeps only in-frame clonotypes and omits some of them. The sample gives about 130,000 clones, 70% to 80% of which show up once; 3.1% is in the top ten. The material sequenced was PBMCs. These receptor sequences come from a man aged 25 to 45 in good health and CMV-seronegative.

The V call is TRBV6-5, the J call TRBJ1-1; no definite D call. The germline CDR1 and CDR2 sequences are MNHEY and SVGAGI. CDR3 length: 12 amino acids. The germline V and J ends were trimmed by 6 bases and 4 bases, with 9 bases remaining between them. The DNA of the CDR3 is TGTGCCAGCAGCCCCGGGAGCACTGAAGCTTTCTTT. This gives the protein CASSPGSTEAFF.

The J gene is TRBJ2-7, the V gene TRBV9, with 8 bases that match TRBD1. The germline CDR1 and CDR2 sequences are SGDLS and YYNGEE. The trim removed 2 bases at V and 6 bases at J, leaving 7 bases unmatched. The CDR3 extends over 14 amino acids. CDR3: CASSVGQGLGEQYF. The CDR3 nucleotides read TGTGCCAGCAGCGTTGGACAGGGTCTAGGCGAGCAGTACTTC.

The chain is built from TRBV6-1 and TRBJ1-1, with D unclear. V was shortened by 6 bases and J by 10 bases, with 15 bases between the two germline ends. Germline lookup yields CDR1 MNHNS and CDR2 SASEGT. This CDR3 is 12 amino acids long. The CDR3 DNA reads TGTGCCAGCAGCCACGGACGGGAAAGAGCTTTCTTT. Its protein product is CASSHGRERAFF.

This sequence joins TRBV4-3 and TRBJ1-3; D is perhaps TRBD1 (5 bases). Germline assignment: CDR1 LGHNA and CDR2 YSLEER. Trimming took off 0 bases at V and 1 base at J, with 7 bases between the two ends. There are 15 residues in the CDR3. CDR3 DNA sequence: TGCGCCAGCAGCCAAGACCCAGGGTCTGGAAACACCATATATTTT. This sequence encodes CASSQDPGSGNTIYF.

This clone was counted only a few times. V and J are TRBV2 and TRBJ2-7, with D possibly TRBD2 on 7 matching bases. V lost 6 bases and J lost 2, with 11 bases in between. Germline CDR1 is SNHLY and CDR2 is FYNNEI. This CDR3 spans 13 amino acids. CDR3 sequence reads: CASREGGPYEQYF. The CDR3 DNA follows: TGTGCCAGCAGGGAGGGGGGGCCCTACGAGCAGTACTTC.

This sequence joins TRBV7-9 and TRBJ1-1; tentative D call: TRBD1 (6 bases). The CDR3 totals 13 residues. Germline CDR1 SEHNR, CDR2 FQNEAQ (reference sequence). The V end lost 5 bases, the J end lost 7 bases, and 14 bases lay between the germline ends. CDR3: CASSPDRLNEAFF. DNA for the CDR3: TGTGCCAGCAGCCCGGACAGACTTAATGAAGCTTTCTTT.

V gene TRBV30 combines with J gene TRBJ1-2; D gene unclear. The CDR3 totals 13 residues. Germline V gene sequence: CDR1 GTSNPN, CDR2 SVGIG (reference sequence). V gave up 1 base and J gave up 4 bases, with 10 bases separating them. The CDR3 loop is CAWSGQNAYGYTF. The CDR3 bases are TGTGCCTGGAGTGGTCAGAACGCCTATGGCTACACCTTC.

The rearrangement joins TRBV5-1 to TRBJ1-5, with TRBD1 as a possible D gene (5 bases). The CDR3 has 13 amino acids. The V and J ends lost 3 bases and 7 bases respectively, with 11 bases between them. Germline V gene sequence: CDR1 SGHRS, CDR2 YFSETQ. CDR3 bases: TGCGCCAGCAGCTGGGGGGGAGAACAGCCCCAGCATTTT. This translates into CASSWGGEQPQHF.

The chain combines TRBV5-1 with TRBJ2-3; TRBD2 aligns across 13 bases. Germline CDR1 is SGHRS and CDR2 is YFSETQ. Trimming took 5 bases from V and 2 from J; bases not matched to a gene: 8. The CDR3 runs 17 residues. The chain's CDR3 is CASSGTSGDLATDTQYF. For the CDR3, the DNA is TGCGCCAGCAGTGGGACTAGCGGGGACCTCGCCACAGATACGCAGTATTTT.

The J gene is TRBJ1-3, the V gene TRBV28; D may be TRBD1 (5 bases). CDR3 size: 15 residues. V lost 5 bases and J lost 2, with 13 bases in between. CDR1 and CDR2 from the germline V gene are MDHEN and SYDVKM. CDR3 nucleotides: TGTGCCAGCAGTGATCCACGGGGGGCTGGAAACACCATATATTTT. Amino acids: CASSDPRGAGNTIYF.

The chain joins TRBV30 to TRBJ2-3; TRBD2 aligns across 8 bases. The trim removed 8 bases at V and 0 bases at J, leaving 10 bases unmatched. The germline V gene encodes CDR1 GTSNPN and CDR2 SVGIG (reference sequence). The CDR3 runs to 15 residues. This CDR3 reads CARQAGAMSTDTQYF. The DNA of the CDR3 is TGTGCCCGTCAAGCGGGGGCGATGAGCACAGATACGCAGTATTTT.

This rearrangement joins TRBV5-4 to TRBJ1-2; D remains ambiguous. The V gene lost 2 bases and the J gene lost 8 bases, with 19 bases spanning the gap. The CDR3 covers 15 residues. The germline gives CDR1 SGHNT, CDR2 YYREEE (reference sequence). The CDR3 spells CASSLVSAAPVGYTF. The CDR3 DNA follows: TGTGCCAGCAGCTTAGTATCGGCGGCCCCAGTAGGCTACACCTTC.

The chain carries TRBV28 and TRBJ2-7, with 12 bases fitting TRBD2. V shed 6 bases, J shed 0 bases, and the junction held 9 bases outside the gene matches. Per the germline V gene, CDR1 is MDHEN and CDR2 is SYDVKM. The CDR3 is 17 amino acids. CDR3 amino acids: CASRRTSGTLSSYEQYF. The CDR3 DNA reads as TGTGCCAGCAGGCGGACTAGCGGGACCTTGAGCTCCTACGAGCAGTACTTC.

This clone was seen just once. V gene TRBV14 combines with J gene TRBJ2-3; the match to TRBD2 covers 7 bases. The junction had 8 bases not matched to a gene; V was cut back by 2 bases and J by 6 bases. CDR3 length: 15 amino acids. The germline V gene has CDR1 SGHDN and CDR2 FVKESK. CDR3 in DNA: TGTGCCAGCAGCCAATTGGCGGGAGAAGGGGATACGCAGTATTTT. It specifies CASSQLAGEGDTQYF.

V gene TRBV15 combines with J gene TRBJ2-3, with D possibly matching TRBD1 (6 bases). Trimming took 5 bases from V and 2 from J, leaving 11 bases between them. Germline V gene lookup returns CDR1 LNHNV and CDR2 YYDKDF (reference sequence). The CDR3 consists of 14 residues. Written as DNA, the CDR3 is TGTGCCACCAGCGAAGGACAGTACACAGATACGCAGTATTTT. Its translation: CATSEGQYTDTQYF.

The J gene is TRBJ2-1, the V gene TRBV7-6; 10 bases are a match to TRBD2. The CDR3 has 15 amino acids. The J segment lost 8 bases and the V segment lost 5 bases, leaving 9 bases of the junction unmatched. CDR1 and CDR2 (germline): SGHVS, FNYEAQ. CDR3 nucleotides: TGTGCCAGCAGCCCTGCTAGCGGGAGAGTGGATGAGCAGTTCTTC. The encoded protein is CASSPASGRVDEQFF.

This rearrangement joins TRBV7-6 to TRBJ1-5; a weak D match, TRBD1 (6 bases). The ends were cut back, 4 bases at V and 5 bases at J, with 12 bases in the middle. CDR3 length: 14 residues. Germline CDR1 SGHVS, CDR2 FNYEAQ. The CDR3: CASSSRGGYQPQHF. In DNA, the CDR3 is TGTGCCAGCAGCTCCAGGGGCGGCTATCAGCCCCAGCATTTT.

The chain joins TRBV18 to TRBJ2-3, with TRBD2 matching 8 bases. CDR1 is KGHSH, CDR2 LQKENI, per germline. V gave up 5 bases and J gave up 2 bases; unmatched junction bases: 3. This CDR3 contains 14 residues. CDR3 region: CASSNSGATDTQYF. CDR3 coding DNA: TGTGCCAGCTCAAATAGCGGGGCCACAGATACGCAGTATTTT.

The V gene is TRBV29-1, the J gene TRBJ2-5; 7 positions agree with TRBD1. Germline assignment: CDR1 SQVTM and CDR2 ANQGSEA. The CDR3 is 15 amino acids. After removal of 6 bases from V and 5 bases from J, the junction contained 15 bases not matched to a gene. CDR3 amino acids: CSVPKVTGLWETQYF. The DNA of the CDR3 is TGCAGCGTCCCGAAGGTGACAGGGCTATGGGAGACCCAGTACTTC.

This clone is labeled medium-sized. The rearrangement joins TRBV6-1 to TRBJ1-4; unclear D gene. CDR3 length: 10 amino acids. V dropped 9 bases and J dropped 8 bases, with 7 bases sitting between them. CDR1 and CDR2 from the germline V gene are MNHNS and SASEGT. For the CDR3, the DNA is TGTGCCAGTAGAGGAGAAAAACTGTTTTTT. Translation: CASRGEKLFF.

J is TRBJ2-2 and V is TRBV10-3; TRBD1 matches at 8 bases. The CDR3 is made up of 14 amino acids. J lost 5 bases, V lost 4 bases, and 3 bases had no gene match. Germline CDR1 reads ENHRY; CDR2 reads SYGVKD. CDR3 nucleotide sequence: TGTGCCATCAGTGGGACAGGGCGGACCGGGGAGCTGTTTTTT. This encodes CAISGTGRTGELFF.

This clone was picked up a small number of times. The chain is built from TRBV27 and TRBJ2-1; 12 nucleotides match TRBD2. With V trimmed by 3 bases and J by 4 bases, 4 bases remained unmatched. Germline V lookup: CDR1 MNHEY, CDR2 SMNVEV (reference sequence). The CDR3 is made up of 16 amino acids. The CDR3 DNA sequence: TGTGCCAGCAGTTTTACTAGCGGGAGGATGTACAATGAGCAGTTCTTC. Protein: CASSFTSGRMYNEQFF.

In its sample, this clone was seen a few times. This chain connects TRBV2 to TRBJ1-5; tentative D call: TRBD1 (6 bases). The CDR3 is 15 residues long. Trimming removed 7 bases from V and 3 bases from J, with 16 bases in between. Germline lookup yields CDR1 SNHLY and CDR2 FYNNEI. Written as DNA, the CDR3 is TGTGCCAGCAAGGACAGCGCGCAGTACAATCAGCCCCAGCATTTT. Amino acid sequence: CASKDSAQYNQPQHF.

CDR3 DNA: TGTGCCAGCAGTGCCCGACCACAGGGGAACACTGAAGCTTTCTTT. It specifies CASSARPQGNTEAFF. The chain carries TRBV6-1 and TRBJ1-1; D may be TRBD1 (6 bases). The CDR3 is 15 residues long. V shed 4 bases and J shed 1 base, with 13 bases lying between them. CDR1 MNHNS and CDR2 SASEGT come from the germline V gene.

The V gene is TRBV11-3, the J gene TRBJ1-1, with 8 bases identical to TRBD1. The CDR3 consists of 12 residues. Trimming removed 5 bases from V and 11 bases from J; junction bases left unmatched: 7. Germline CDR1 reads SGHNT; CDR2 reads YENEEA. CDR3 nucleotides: TGTGCCAGCAGCACCAGGACAGGGACCGCTTTCTTT. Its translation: CASSTRTGTAFF.

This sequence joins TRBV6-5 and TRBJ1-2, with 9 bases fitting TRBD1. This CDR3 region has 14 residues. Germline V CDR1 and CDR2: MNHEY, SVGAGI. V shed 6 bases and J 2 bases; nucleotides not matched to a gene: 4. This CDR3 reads CASRTQGANYGYTF. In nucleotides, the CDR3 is TGTGCCAGCAGGACACAGGGGGCAAACTATGGCTACACCTTC.